The rows below give T cell receptor beta chains drawn from one sample of a study of OX40 agonist ivuxolimab in advanced cancers. Sequencing used immunoSEQ multiplex PCR; TCRdb keeps in-frame clones, though not all of them. The sample lists roughly 22,000 clones, about nine tenths occurring once. The sequencing here drew on CD4+ or CD8+ T cells sorted from blood, taken in a trial of the OX40 agonist ivuxolimab. The receptor source for this set is an adult with an advanced solid tumor such as melanoma, head and neck, liver or kidney cancer. Both conserved end residues are trimmed from each CDR3. D genes are given only for firm matches.

V: TRBV5-3; D: .; J: TRBJ1-5; CDR3: ARSLLLGVNQPQH
V: TRBV7-3; D: .; J: TRBJ2-1; CDR3: ASSLIQFNEQF
V: TRBV27; D: TRBD2; J: TRBJ2-3; CDR3: ASSSTLSLAGLTDTQY
V: TRBV5-1; D: TRBD2; J: TRBJ2-1; CDR3: ASSLLSGNYYNEQF
V: TRBV5-5; D: TRBD2; J: TRBJ2-1; CDR3: ASSYDMRTSGDYNEQF
V: TRBV27; D: TRBD2; J: TRBJ2-1; CDR3: ASSLDGGRAYNEQF
V: TRBV28; D: TRBD2; J: TRBJ2-1; CDR3: ASSLFSGRGHEQF
V: TRBV27; D: TRBD1; J: TRBJ1-5; CDR3: ASSLQGGDQPQH
V: TRBV27; D: TRBD1; J: TRBJ1-6; CDR3: ASTFGTGASPLH
V: TRBV6-5; D: .; J: TRBJ1-4; CDR3: ASSHDSGNEKLF
V: TRBV6-6; D: .; J: TRBJ2-7; CDR3: ASGRPEGNEQY
V: TRBV9; D: .; J: TRBJ2-6; CDR3: ASSLAYRAGANVLT
V: TRBV10-2; D: TRBD1; J: TRBJ1-2; CDR3: ASSQTGSYT
V: TRBV6-4; D: .; J: TRBJ1-5; CDR3: ASTGQPQH
V: TRBV7-2; D: .; J: TRBJ2-2; CDR3: ASRGGENTGELF
V: TRBV6-5; D: .; J: TRBJ1-1; CDR3: ASSYDWGNTEAF
V: TRBV19; D: .; J: TRBJ1-5; CDR3: ASSIDLRGGQPQH
V: TRBV5-4; D: .; J: TRBJ2-7; CDR3: ASSFPGAAEQY
V: TRBV28; D: .; J: .; CDR3: ASSLTYEQY
V: TRBV18; D: TRBD1; J: TRBJ2-5; CDR3: ASSPRDSWEETQY
V: TRBV27; D: .; J: TRBJ1-5; CDR3: ASSFVGLNQPQH
V: TRBV2; D: .; J: TRBJ2-3; CDR3: ASSVGRGAPDTQY
V: TRBV6-5; D: TRBD1; J: TRBJ1-5; CDR3: ASSSQGTGNQPQH
V: TRBV27; D: .; J: TRBJ2-6; CDR3: ASSSGTMVSGANVLT
V: TRBV11-3; D: .; J: TRBJ2-2; CDR3: ASSQVWGLANTGELF
V: TRBV6-6; D: .; J: TRBJ2-1; CDR3: ASTTGNEQF
V: TRBV19; D: TRBD2; J: TRBJ2-3; CDR3: ASSILSGGLAGDTQY
V: TRBV19; D: .; J: TRBJ2-5; CDR3: ASSKSGSETQY
V: TRBV28; D: .; J: TRBJ2-7; CDR3: ASSFALYPYEQY
V: TRBV5-1; D: .; J: TRBJ2-3; CDR3: ASSLAGVSTDTQY
V: TRBV19; D: TRBD1; J: TRBJ2-7; CDR3: ASSILGQTYEQY
V: TRBV10-1; D: .; J: TRBJ2-4; CDR3: ASNGDLAKNIQY
V: TRBV7-7; D: .; J: TRBJ2-7; CDR3: ASSLGGSITYEQY
V: TRBV11-3; D: .; J: TRBJ2-5; CDR3: ASSSGSPAGETQY
V: TRBV28; D: .; J: TRBJ1-6; CDR3: ASSRRGSSSPLH
V: TRBV25-1; D: .; J: TRBJ2-1; CDR3: ASRPEGYNEQF
V: TRBV4-1; D: .; J: TRBJ1-2; CDR3: ASSQGQELSYGYT
V: TRBV27; D: TRBD1; J: TRBJ2-1; CDR3: ASSTGGPYNEQF
V: TRBV5-6; D: .; J: TRBJ1-5; CDR3: ASSLEGFNQPQH
V: TRBV13; D: .; J: TRBJ2-7; CDR3: ASSLTRDYEQY
V: TRBV7-9; D: .; J: TRBJ2-5; CDR3: ASSLESVQETQY
V: TRBV27; D: .; J: TRBJ2-1; CDR3: ASRGWKGEQF
V: TRBV11-3; D: .; J: TRBJ2-5; CDR3: ASTMGLGGGETQY
V: TRBV4-2; D: TRBD1; J: TRBJ1-3; CDR3: ASSQDPFLTGNENTIY
V: TRBV2; D: .; J: TRBJ2-7; CDR3: ASSGEGGISYEQY
V: TRBV9; D: .; J: TRBJ2-7; CDR3: ASSNGGGEQY